This TCR beta chain was recovered during a study of blood T cell repertoires in COVID-19. As for the study in general: There were acute and convalescent COVID-19 samples, and they came from the United States, Italy and Spain. In each case, the material was cDNA or gDNA derived from T cells, B-cell-depleted T cells, or PBMCs.

This CDR3 is 14 amino acids long. Looked up from germline, CDR1 is LNHDA and CDR2 is SQIVND (reference sequence). Trimming removed 11 bases at V and 2 bases at J, with 18 bases between. Original methodology: Reference gene primer amplification gave nucleated cell count estimates. Produced via immunoSEQ multiplex PCR; TCRdb's table is partial and in-frame only. D and trimming come from the DNA, and the V and J calls and clone size come from that table. This sample carries over 150,000 clones, about 85% of them seen once, and the ten largest clones take approximately 1.1%. The sample taken for sequencing was peripheral blood. This sequence joins TRBV19 and TRBJ1-2; D is undetermined. This TCR was recovered from a man in his forties or fifties with acute or convalescent COVID-19. CDR3 sequence (DNA): TGTGCCGCAGCCCCCCCGCAGGAAAACTATGGCTACACCTTC. It specifies CAAAPPQENYGYTF.